What follows are 18 T cell receptor beta chains derived from one specimen sequenced in a study of cytomegalovirus exposure and HLA in healthy donors. The PCR was carried out with 60 Vbeta primers and 13 Jbeta primers. Repertoires were generated with immunoSEQ multiplex PCR, while TCRdb's copy carries only in-frame clones and drops some. The profile shows 150,000 to 200,000 clones, 9.5% to 15% of them singletons. Material for sequencing was PBMCs. The receptors originated from a man aged 50 to 60 in good health and CMV-seropositive.

V usage is TRBV2 and J usage is TRBJ1-4; D perhaps matches TRBD1 (5 bases). The CDR3 runs to 14 residues. Germline CDR1 SNHLY, CDR2 FYNNEI. V shed 6 bases and J shed 4 bases, with 12 bases lying between them. The DNA of the CDR3 is TGTGCCAGCAGACGTTTGCAGGGTAATGAAAAACTGTTTTTT. The encoded protein is CASRRLQGNEKLFF.

The chain has TRBV6-5 and TRBJ2-1, with 8 bases lining up with TRBD1. Germline values: CDR1 MNHEY, CDR2 SVGAGI. This CDR3 contains 16 residues. Trimming took 0 bases from V and 3 from J; bases not matched to a gene: 4. CDR3 DNA: TGTGCCAGCAGTTACTCGGACAGGGTTTACTACAATGAGCAGTTCTTC. Residues: CASSYSDRVYYNEQFF.

This clone was seen a handful of times. The rearrangement joins TRBV5-1 to TRBJ1-1; D may be TRBD1 (6 bases). This CDR3 region has 12 residues. CDR1 SGHRS and CDR2 YFSETQ come from the germline V gene. Trimming cost V 5 bases and J 10 bases, with 15 bases left between them. The CDR3 loop reads CASRLGGDRAFF. CDR3 DNA sequence: TGCGCCAGCAGATTAGGGGGGGATAGAGCTTTCTTT.

This clone was seen only a few times. Mismatch with germline at one junction end may stem from a read error. The chain joins TRBV7-3 to TRBJ2-2, with D unclear. The germline CDR1 and CDR2 sequences are SGHTA and FQGTGA. There are 13 residues in the CDR3. For the CDR3, the DNA is TGTGCCAGCAGCCTAACGAGCACCGGGGAGCTGTTTTTT. It yields the protein CASSLTSTGELFF.

The chain carries TRBV7-8 and TRBJ2-1; 7 positions match TRBD1. This CDR3 has 16 amino acids. CDR1 is SGHVS and CDR2 is FQNEAQ in the germline V gene. V lost 2 bases and J lost 5; bases outside the gene matches: 9. CDR3 DNA sequence: TGTGCCAGCAGCTTATTTGGGACAGAGATTCACAATGAGCAGTTCTTC. Its translation is CASSLFGTEIHNEQFF.

The chain combines TRBV4-1 with TRBJ1-2; 9 positions agree with TRBD1. Germline trimming cut 3 bases from V and 8 bases from J; bases unmatched to any gene: 10. This CDR3 region has 15 residues. CDR1 MGHRA and CDR2 YSYEKL come from the germline V gene. The CDR3 loop is CASSQSGQGSDGYTF. The DNA for the CDR3 is TGCGCCAGCAGCCAGTCGGGACAGGGTTCGGACGGCTACACCTTC.

This clone was seen more than once but under ten times. The V gene is TRBV6-5, the J gene TRBJ1-6; TRBD1 might be the D (5 bases). Germline loops: CDR1 MNHEY, CDR2 SVGAGI. The CDR3 is 13 residues long. Trimming stripped 5 bases from V and 8 bases from J, with 10 bases between. CDR3 loop: CASSNIRDSPLHF. The CDR3 bases are TGTGCCAGCAGTAACATCAGGGATTCACCCCTCCACTTT.

The genes are TRBV5-1 and TRBJ2-1; 11 nucleotides line up with TRBD1. V shed 2 bases, J shed 9 bases, and the junction held 4 bases outside the gene matches. The V gene's germline CDR1 is SGHRS and CDR2 YFSETQ. There are 14 residues in the CDR3. The CDR3 DNA reads TGCGCCAGCAGCTTCCGGGACAGGGGGGCTGAGCAGTTCTTC. Its translation is CASSFRDRGAEQFF.

The chain uses TRBV5-1 and TRBJ2-5; D not resolved. The CDR3 contains 13 residues. Between the trimmed V and J ends, which lost 0 bases and 5 bases, there was a span of 8 bases. Germline loops: CDR1 SGHRS, CDR2 YFSETQ. Here the CDR3 DNA reads TGCGCCAGCAGCTTGGAATGGGCGGAGACCCAGTACTTC. Amino acids: CASSLEWAETQYF.

The chain combines TRBV19 with TRBJ1-6, with TRBD1 matching over 10 bases. V shed 7 bases, J shed 7 bases, and the junction held 7 bases outside the gene matches. CDR3 length equals 15 residues. Germline V CDR1 and CDR2: LNHDA, SQIVND (reference sequence). CDR3 sequence reads: CASTPDRGRNSPLHF. CDR3 sequence (DNA): TGTGCCAGTACCCCCGACAGGGGGCGAAATTCACCCCTCCACTTT.

The V gene is TRBV6-6, the J gene TRBJ1-1, with a possible D match to TRBD1 (6 bases). This CDR3 is 15 amino acids long. Deletions cut 2 bases from V and 4 bases from J, with 14 bases between. CDR1 is MNHNY, CDR2 SVGAGI, per germline (reference sequence). CDR3 residues: CASSYVVRGATEAFF. The CDR3 DNA follows: TGTGCCAGCAGTTACGTAGTCAGGGGAGCCACTGAAGCTTTCTTT.

This clone has only a few counts. The chain carries TRBV7-9 and TRBJ2-3, with D perhaps TRBD2 (6 bases). CDR3 length: 14 residues. Germline CDR1 SEHNR, CDR2 FQNEAQ (reference sequence). V lost 1 base, J lost 2 bases, and 7 bases lay in between. In nucleotides, the CDR3 is TGTGCCAGCAGCTTAGAGGGACTCACAGATACGCAGTATTTT. It encodes CASSLEGLTDTQYF.

The chain couples TRBV5-1 to TRBJ2-5; TRBD1 matches at 8 bases. With V trimmed by 2 bases and J by 5 bases, 8 bases remained unmatched. This CDR3 comprises 15 residues. Looked up from germline, CDR1 is SGHRS and CDR2 is YFSETQ. In nucleotides, the CDR3 is TGCGCCAGCAGCTTCGGACAGGGCTACGGGGAGACCCAGTACTTC. Encoded protein: CASSFGQGYGETQYF.

This clone was detected a few times. The chain uses TRBV7-2 and TRBJ2-5; the D gene is possibly TRBD1 (5 bases). Germline V gene data show CDR1 as SGHTA and CDR2 as FQGNSA. Trimming left V 1 base short and J 7 bases short, with 22 bases between. The CDR3 contains 17 residues. The CDR3 coding sequence is TGTGCCAGCAGCTTAGTGCAGGGTGCGAGTTGGAAGGGGACCCAGTACTTC. Translating it yields CASSLVQGASWKGTQYF.

The chain employs TRBV7-9 and TRBJ1-1, with D tentatively TRBD1 (5 bases). The CDR3 covers 12 residues. Deletions cut 5 bases from V and 5 bases from J, with 9 bases between. From germline, CDR1 is SEHNR and CDR2 FQNEAQ (reference sequence). This CDR3 reads CASSTQGTEAFF. The CDR3 nucleotides read TGTGCCAGCAGCACTCAGGGAACTGAAGCTTTCTTT.

The rearrangement links TRBV7-9 to TRBJ1-1; TRBD1 is a possible D gene (5 bases). CDR3 size: 15 residues. Trimming cost V 6 bases and J 5 bases, with 19 bases left between them. Germline loops: CDR1 SEHNR, CDR2 FQNEAQ (reference sequence). The CDR3 sequence is CASRYGAGLITEAFF. The CDR3 DNA sequence: TGTGCCAGCAGATACGGGGCAGGACTAATTACTGAAGCTTTCTTT.

This clone occurred a few times. This sequence joins TRBV4-3 and TRBJ1-1; D is possibly TRBD1 (5 bases). V was shortened by 1 base and J by 5 bases, with 11 bases between the two germline ends. The CDR3 contains 14 residues. Germline V gives CDR1 LGHNA, CDR2 YSLEER. This CDR3 is CASSQVARGTEAFF. The CDR3 coding sequence is TGCGCCAGCAGCCAAGTAGCCCGGGGGACTGAAGCTTTCTTT.

This clone was observed a handful of times. This chain connects TRBV18 to TRBJ2-1; D not certain. The CDR3 sequence is 13 residues long. Germline V gives CDR1 KGHSH, CDR2 LQKENI. Trimming pared 3 bases from V and 5 bases from J, leaving 8 bases between. The CDR3 DNA sequence: TGTGCCAGCTCACCCCGGTTGGACAATGAGCAGTTCTTC. As protein: CASSPRLDNEQFF.